This T cell receptor (beta chain) was documented in a study of regulatory T cells in long-lasting Graves disease. Study summary: Newly diagnosed Graves' patients had under 3 months of antithyroid drugs.

The CDR3 spans 19 residues. The ends lost 5 bases at V and 1 base at J; junction bases unmatched: 15. The germline V gene has CDR1 SEHNR and CDR2 FQNEAQ (reference sequence). Time point meaning: newly diagnosed GD, antithyroid drugs for less than 3 months. PBMCs were the source of the RNA used for TCR sequencing. Around 9 milliliters of peripheral blood went into EDTA tubes. Arm-PCR with iRepertoire HTBI primers amplified the CDR3 regions for these TCR beta libraries. A single record per CDR3 protein comes from TCRdb applying MiXCR to the multiplex PCR reads. In the table there are 350,000 to 550,000 distinct CDR3 sequences, over 15% of which are singletons. These same data were also listed under a study on T cells in Graves' hyperthyroidism and ophthalmopathy. That paper notes: First-round RT-PCR of the TCR CDR3 relied on the HTBI primer set.

The specimen comprised peripheral blood mononuclear cells (PBMCs), sampled at new diagnosis, from a patient treated with antithyroid drugs. This clonotype was sampled from a woman in her late teens or twenties with Graves disease. The chain uses TRBV7-9 and TRBJ2-1, with 9 bases matching TRBD2. The DNA of the CDR3 is TGTGCCAGCAGCATCTGGGGGAGGGGCGGGAGGGAGTCCTACAATGAGCAGTTCTTC. It encodes CASSIWGRGGRESYNEQFF. The variable domain in full, with the rest retrieved from reference TRBV7-9 and TRBJ2-1, is DTGVSQNPRHKITKRGQNVTFRCDPISEHNRLYWYRQTLGQGPEFLTYFQNEAQLEKSRLLSDRFSAERPKGSFSTLEIQRTEQGDSAMYLCASSIWGRGGRESYNEQFFGPGTRLTVL.